This TCR beta chain was retrieved from a study of blood T cell repertoires in COVID-19. In the study overall: The samples span acute and convalescent COVID-19 from the United States, Italy and Spain. The analysed material was cDNA or gDNA that came from T cells, B-cell-depleted T cells, or PBMCs.

This clone is a singleton in its sample. Unmatched junction bases numbered 13, after V lost 5 bases and J lost 7 bases. Germline loops: CDR1 SEHNR, CDR2 FQNEAQ (reference sequence). The CDR3 is 16 amino acids. Produced via immunoSEQ multiplex PCR; TCRdb's table is partial and in-frame only. The data hold 100,000 to 150,000 clones, with about 91% observed a single time. The receptor was derived from a middle-aged man with acute or convalescent COVID-19. The rearrangement joins TRBV7-9 to TRBJ2-7; 11 positions agree with TRBD1. Sequences were obtained from peripheral blood. The CDR3 DNA sequence: TGTGCCAGCAGCGCCCCCGGGACAGGGGGAGTGATTGAGCAGTACTTC. This sequence encodes CASSAPGTGGVIEQYF.